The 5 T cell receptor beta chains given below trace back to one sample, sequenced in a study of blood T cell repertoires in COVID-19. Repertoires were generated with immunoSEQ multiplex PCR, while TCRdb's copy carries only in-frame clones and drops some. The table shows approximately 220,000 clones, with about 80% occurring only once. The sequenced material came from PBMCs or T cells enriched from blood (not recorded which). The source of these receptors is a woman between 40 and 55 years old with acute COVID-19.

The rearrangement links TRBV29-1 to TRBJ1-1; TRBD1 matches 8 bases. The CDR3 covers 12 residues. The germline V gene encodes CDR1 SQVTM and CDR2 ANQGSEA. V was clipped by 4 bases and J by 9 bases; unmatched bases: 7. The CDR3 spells CSVVVTGAKAFF. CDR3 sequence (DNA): TGCAGCGTTGTGGTGACAGGGGCGAAAGCTTTCTTT.

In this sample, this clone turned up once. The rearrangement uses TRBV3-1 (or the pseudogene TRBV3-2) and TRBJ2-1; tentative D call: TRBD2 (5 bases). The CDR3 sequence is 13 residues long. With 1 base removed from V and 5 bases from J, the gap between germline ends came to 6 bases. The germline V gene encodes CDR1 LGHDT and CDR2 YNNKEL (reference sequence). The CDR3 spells CASSQVLDNEQFF. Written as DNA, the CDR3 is TGTGCCAGCAGCCAAGTACTAGACAATGAGCAGTTCTTC.

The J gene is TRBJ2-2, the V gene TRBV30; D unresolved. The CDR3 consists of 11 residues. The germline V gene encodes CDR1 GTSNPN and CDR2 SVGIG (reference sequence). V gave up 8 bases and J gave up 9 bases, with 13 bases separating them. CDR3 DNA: TGTGCCCGAGGCGGAAACCGGGAGCTGTTTTTT. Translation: CARGGNRELFF.

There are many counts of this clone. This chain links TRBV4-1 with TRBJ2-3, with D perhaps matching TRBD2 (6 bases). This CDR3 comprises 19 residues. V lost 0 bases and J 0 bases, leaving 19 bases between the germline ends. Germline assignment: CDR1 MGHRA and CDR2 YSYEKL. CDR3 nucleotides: TGCGCCAGCAGCCAAGATTCGCAACTAGTGGCGGGGAGCACAGATACGCAGTATTTT. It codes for CASSQDSQLVAGSTDTQYF.

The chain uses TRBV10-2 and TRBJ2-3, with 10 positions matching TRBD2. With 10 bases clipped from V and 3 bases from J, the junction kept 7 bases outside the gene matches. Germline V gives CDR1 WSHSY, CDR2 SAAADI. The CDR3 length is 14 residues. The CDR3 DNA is TGCGCCATAGCAGGGACTAGCGCTACAGATACGCAGTATTTT. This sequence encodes CAIAGTSATDTQYF.